This T cell receptor beta chain comes out of a study of blood T cell repertoires in COVID-19. Across the whole study: COVID-19 samples, acute and convalescent, were from the United States, Italy and Spain. The analysed material was cDNA or gDNA that came from T cells, B-cell-depleted T cells, or PBMCs.

Authors' analysis steps: Researchers report that nucleated cell counts were estimated from reference gene primer amplification. Some clones are missing from TCRdb's copy, which holds only in-frame ones; the method was immunoSEQ multiplex PCR. That table is the source of V, J and clone size, and D and trimming were worked out from the DNA. The table has 200,000 to 250,000 clones, more than 70% seen once. Each participant's cohort was designated according to participant-reported clinical history. The CDR3 has 13 residues. The J segment lost 4 bases and the V segment lost 6 bases, leaving 4 bases of the junction unmatched. A few counts support this clone. The same CDR3 is also encoded by other DNA sequences in this sample.

The chain combines TRBV12-3 or TRBV12-4 with TRBJ2-5; 8 nucleotides agree with TRBD1. The sequence was obtained from a man between 25 and 39 years old with acute COVID-19. What was sequenced was PBMCs or T cells enriched from blood (not recorded which). In DNA, the CDR3 is TGTGCCAGCAGCCCGACAGGGGTAGAGACCCAGTACTTC. As protein: CASSPTGVETQYF.